This T cell receptor (beta chain) stems from a study of cytomegalovirus exposure and HLA in healthy donors. For this clone: Its antigen is unidentified.

Overall study results and limits: Some V segments, TRBV6-2 and TRBV6-3 among them, were indistinguishable and were therefore excluded.

The CDR3 contains 18 residues. From germline, CDR1 is SEHNR and CDR2 FQNEAQ (reference sequence). The germline V and J ends were trimmed by 5 bases and 4 bases, with 26 bases remaining between them. Researchers ran the PCR with 60 Vbeta and 13 Jbeta primers. TCRdb's table, derived via immunoSEQ multiplex PCR, lists solely in-frame clones and lacks some. The repertoire includes about 210,000 clones, more than 75% of them detected once, and nearly 6% sits in the top ten. Sequenced: PBMCs. This TCR came from a man between 35 and 55 years old in good health and CMV-seropositive. The gene calls are TRBV7-9 and TRBJ1-2; possibly TRBD1 for D (6 bases). DNA for the CDR3: TGTGCCAGCAGCATTATGTCCCCGACAGGATTATCGTCCTATGGCTACACCTTC. It yields the protein CASSIMSPTGLSSYGYTF. The full variable domain, completed using reference TRBV7-9 and TRBJ1-2, is DTGVSQNPRHKITKRGQNVTFRCDPISEHNRLYWYRQTLGQGPEFLTYFQNEAQLEKSRLLSDRFSAERPKGSFSTLEIQRTEQGDSAMYLCASSIMSPTGLSSYGYTFGSGTRLTVV.